This TCR beta chain derives from a study of T cells in Graves' hyperthyroidism and ophthalmopathy. Looking at the study overall: Blood from the periphery was taken at initial diagnosis, before any treatment. Whole-study results and caveats: Expanded thyroid clonotypes (above 0.001) were mostly also found in blood.

TCR beta CDR3 regions were amplified from RNA. HTBI primers drove first-round RT-PCR of the TCR CDR3. TCRdb re-called the multiplex PCR reads with MiXCR, one entry per CDR3 protein. The table has 250,000 to 300,000 distinct CDR3 sequences, 10% to 15% seen once. This CDR3 is 16 amino acids long. Trimming left V 3 bases short and J 6 bases short, with 20 bases between. CDR1 KGHSH and CDR2 LQKENI come from the germline V gene. This clonotype was observed at least ten times. Its cognate antigen is unknown. Among the patients, aged 18 to 65, hyperthyroidism was newly diagnosed and had lasted under 2 months. The blood specimen was taken at initial hyperthyroidism diagnosis, before any ophthalmopathy symptoms.

The rearrangement uses TRBV18 and TRBJ1-1; the D gene is possibly TRBD1 (5 bases). The sample was blood. This receptor was obtained from a woman aged 25 to 39 with Graves' hyperthyroidism that later progressed to Graves' ophthalmopathy. The CDR3 DNA is TGTGCCAGCTCACCCCTTATGGGACGGCATTTTGCTGAAGCTTTCTTT. Protein sequence: CASSPLMGRHFAEAFF. The full variable domain, rest sourced from reference TRBV18 and TRBJ1-1, is NAGVMQNPRHLVRRRGQEARLRCSPMKGHSHVYWYRQLPEEGLKFMVYLQKENIIDESGMPKERFSAEFPKEGPSILRIQQVVRGDSAAYFCASSPLMGRHFAEAFFGQGTRLTVV.